A selection of T cell receptor beta chains follows, all from one sample in a study of tumor and adjacent non-tumor tissue in lung cancer. TCRdb re-called the multiplex PCR reads with MiXCR, one entry per CDR3 protein. This sample has more than 120,000 distinct CDR3 sequences, with approximately 70% found just once. The sequencing input was lung tumor tissue. The receptors here all came from a man in his sixties with small cell lung cancer. Both conserved end residues are part of each CDR3. A D gene is named only where the DNA matches it firmly. Expanded clones get a size class; other rows say once, few or many, or leave the size out.

J gene: TRBJ2-1
D gene: -
V gene: TRBV5-1
clone size: -
CDR3 DNA: TGCGCCAGCAGCTTGGTCCTAGCTCGCGATGAGCAGTTCTTC
CDR3 protein: CASSLVLARDEQFF

J gene: TRBJ1-1
D gene: -
V gene: TRBV29-1
clone size: -
CDR3 DNA: TGCGGCGTCTTGGGGGGTGTTAACACTGAAGTTTTCTTT
CDR3 protein: CGVLGGVNTEVFF

J gene: TRBJ2-1
D gene: -
V gene: TRBV11-2
clone size: -
CDR3 DNA: TGTGTCAGCAGCTTAGGGGGGAACTACAATGCGCAGTTCTTC
CDR3 protein: CVSSLGGNYNAQFF

J gene: TRBJ2-5
D gene: -
V gene: TRBV11-2
clone size: -
CDR3 DNA: TGTGCCAGCAGGTTCTTAACGGGAAGGGGTCAAGAGACCCAATACTTC
CDR3 protein: CASRFLTGRGQETQYF

J gene: TRBJ2-1
D gene: -
V gene: TRBV11-2
clone size: -
CDR3 DNA: TGTGCCAGCAGCTTAGCCGACAAGGTCGGAGATGAGCAGTTCTTC
CDR3 protein: CASSLADKVGDEQFF

J gene: TRBJ2-1
D gene: TRBD2
V gene: TRBV11-2
clone size: -
CDR3 DNA: TGTACCAGCAGCTCTCAAGGACTAGTGGGAGGGCCAGGCAATGAGCAGTTCTTC
CDR3 protein: CTSSSQGLVGGPGNEQFF

J gene: TRBJ2-7
D gene: -
V gene: TRBV6-5
clone size: -
CDR3 DNA: TGTACCAGCAGTGTCTTTCCAGGGAGCTCCTACGAGCAGTACTTC
CDR3 protein: CTSSVFPGSSYEQYF

J gene: TRBJ1-2
D gene: -
V gene: TRBV29-1
clone size: many
CDR3 DNA: TGCAGCGTTGAAGATGGTCGGGGCTATGGCTACACCTTC
CDR3 protein: CSVEDGRGYGYTF

J gene: TRBJ2-3
D gene: -
V gene: TRBV5-5
clone size: -
CDR3 DNA: TGTGCAAGCAGCACCAGGACAACTAGCACAGATACGCAGTATTTC
CDR3 protein: CASSTRTTSTDTQYF

J gene: TRBJ2-3
D gene: TRBD2
V gene: TRBV6-2/TRBV6-3
clone size: many
CDR3 DNA: TGTGCCAGCAGTTACGCGGGAGGGCCATCAGATACGCAGTATTTT
CDR3 protein: CASSYAGGPSDTQYF

J gene: TRBJ1-4
D gene: -
V gene: TRBV6-5
clone size: few
CDR3 DNA: TGTGCCAGCAGTTACTCCAATTGGGCTGAAAAACTGTTTTTT
CDR3 protein: CASSYSNWAEKLFF

J gene: TRBJ1-5
D gene: TRBD1
V gene: TRBV6-5
clone size: -
CDR3 DNA: TGTGCCAGCAGAGGACAGGGAGCCAACAATCAGTCCCAGCATTTT
CDR3 protein: CASRGQGANNQSQHF

J gene: TRBJ2-3
D gene: TRBD2
V gene: TRBV5-4
clone size: once
CDR3 DNA: TGTACTAGCAGGCCTGCTAGCGGGAGCACAGATACGCAGTATTTT
CDR3 protein: CTSRPASGSTDTQYF

J gene: TRBJ1-2
D gene: -
V gene: TRBV7-2
clone size: few
CDR3 DNA: TGTGCCAGCAGCTTAGATATGAGGTTGGACTATGGCTACACCTTC
CDR3 protein: CASSLDMRLDYGYTF

J gene: TRBJ1-6
D gene: -
V gene: TRBV4-2
clone size: -
CDR3 DNA: TGTGCCAGCAGCCCAGATTTAAGGAGCGGTTCACCCCTCCACTTT
CDR3 protein: CASSPDLRSGSPLHF

J gene: TRBJ2-1
D gene: TRBD1
V gene: TRBV11-2
clone size: -
CDR3 DNA: TGTGCCAGCAGCTTAGTTTGGTCCTCGGACAGGGTTATGAATGAGCAGTTCTTC
CDR3 protein: CASSLVWSSDRVMNEQFF

J gene: TRBJ2-2
D gene: TRBD2
V gene: TRBV11-1
clone size: -
CDR3 DNA: TGTGCCAACGGCCACGGCCGGCTAGCGGGATGGGGCACCGGGGAGCTGTTTTTT
CDR3 protein: CANGHGRLAGWGTGELFF

J gene: TRBJ2-1
D gene: -
V gene: TRBV20-1
clone size: -
CDR3 DNA: TGCGGTGCCCGCTTGGTGAATGAGCAGATATTC
CDR3 protein: CGARLVNEQIF

J gene: TRBJ1-2
D gene: TRBD1
V gene: TRBV4-1
clone size: few
CDR3 DNA: TGCGCCAGCGGCCCAGGAGGACAGGGGGCGGGTGGCTTCATCTTC
CDR3 protein: CASGPGGQGAGGFIF

J gene: TRBJ2-3
D gene: TRBD2
V gene: TRBV29-1
clone size: many
CDR3 DNA: TGCAGCTCTAGGGTTAGCGGGGGACGCACAGATACGCAGTATTTT
CDR3 protein: CSSRVSGGRTDTQYF

J gene: TRBJ1-2
D gene: -
V gene: TRBV12-3/TRBV12-4
clone size: few
CDR3 DNA: TGTGCCAGCAGTTCGACGTACTATGGCTACACCTTC
CDR3 protein: CASSSTYYGYTF

J gene: TRBJ2-2
D gene: -
V gene: TRBV5-5
clone size: -
CDR3 DNA: TGTGCCAGCAGCCCCACGGGACTGCAGAACGGGGAGCTGTTTTTT
CDR3 protein: CASSPTGLQNGELFF

J gene: TRBJ2-3
D gene: -
V gene: TRBV7-8
clone size: once
CDR3 DNA: TGTGCCAGCAGCCCCGACACATCCACAGATACGCAGTATTTT
CDR3 protein: CASSPDTSTDTQYF

J gene: TRBJ2-7
D gene: -
V gene: TRBV28
clone size: -
CDR3 DNA: TGTGCCAGCGCCTTAGGGGCAGGGGAGGCGTACTTC
CDR3 protein: CASALGAGEAYF

J gene: TRBJ2-2
D gene: -
V gene: TRBV28
clone size: -
CDR3 DNA: TGTGTCAGTAGTTTCCCCGGGGAGCTGTTTTTT
CDR3 protein: CVSSFPGELFF

J gene: TRBJ2-1
D gene: -
V gene: TRBV6-1
clone size: -
CDR3 DNA: TGTGCCAGCACCGACAGGCCCTACAATGAGCAGTTCTTC
CDR3 protein: CASTDRPYNEQFF